The 17 T cell receptor beta chains below all came from one sample that was sequenced in a study of a mutant IDH1 vaccine in newly diagnosed glioma. Regarding time point: baseline, week 1 (first vaccination visit). The treatment is: pre-vaccination baseline after standard-of-care therapy. Only in-frame clones appear in the TCRdb table, and some are missing; sequencing was by immunoSEQ multiplex PCR. The sample lists about 51,000 clones; about 80% were seen once. The source was PBMCs, collected from a glioma patient treated with radiotherapy, temozolomide or both. These receptors all stem from a woman aged 40 to 49 with glioma.

This sequence joins TRBV10-1 and TRBJ2-5; D unclear. This CDR3 region has 12 residues. Trimming left V 8 bases short and J 5 bases short, with 12 bases between. The germline V gene encodes CDR1 WNHNN and CDR2 SYGVQD (reference sequence). DNA of the CDR3: TGCGCCAGCTCGGGCCACGGGGAGACCCAGTACTTC. Translating gives CASSGHGETQYF.

The rearrangement uses TRBV11-2 and TRBJ2-1; possibly TRBD2 for D (6 bases). Germline V CDR1 and CDR2: SGHAT, FQNNGV. CDR3 length: 15 amino acids. Trimming removed 4 bases from V and 5 bases from J, with 15 bases in between. The CDR3 coding sequence is TGTGCCAGCAGCTCGGGACTCAGTCCTGACAATGAGCAGTTCTTC. Translating gives CASSSGLSPDNEQFF.

The gene calls are TRBV27 and TRBJ1-2; 12 nucleotides align to TRBD1. The CDR3 covers 13 residues. The J segment lost 7 bases and the V segment lost 7 bases, leaving 4 bases of the junction unmatched. Germline values: CDR1 MNHEY, CDR2 SMNVEV (reference sequence). The CDR3: CASKGQGAFGYTF. The CDR3 DNA reads TGTGCCAGCAAGGGACAGGGGGCATTTGGCTACACCTTC.

This chain joins TRBV5-6 and TRBJ1-2; no clear D gene. V gave up 4 bases and J gave up 3 bases, with 13 bases separating them. CDR1 is SGHDT, CDR2 YYEEEE, per germline. The CDR3 runs to 14 residues. CDR3 nucleotide sequence: TGTGCCAGCAGCCTGCCTACAGATTACTATGGCTACACCTTC. Translated, it gives CASSLPTDYYGYTF.

The chain links TRBV6-6 to TRBJ2-7; D might be TRBD1 (6 bases). V gave up 7 bases and J gave up 1 base, with 14 bases separating them. Germline V CDR1 and CDR2: MNHNY, SVGAGI (reference sequence). There are 14 residues in the CDR3. CDR3 in amino acids: CASNPGTSSYEQYF. CDR3 in DNA: TGTGCCAGCAACCCCGGGACAAGTTCCTACGAGCAGTACTTC.

The V call is TRBV10-1, the J call TRBJ2-1, with TRBD1 as a possible D gene (6 bases). Germline V CDR1 and CDR2: WNHNN, SYGVQD (reference sequence). V lost 6 bases to trimming and J lost 10 bases, with 13 bases between them. CDR3 size: 12 residues. The CDR3 is CASSTNRDEQFF. In nucleotides, the CDR3 is TGCGCCAGCAGCACCAACAGGGACGAGCAGTTCTTC.

The V and J genes are TRBV30 and TRBJ1-2; D is undetermined. Germline CDR1 reads GTSNPN; CDR2 reads SVGIG (reference sequence). This CDR3 spans 16 amino acids. The V and J ends lost 0 bases and 4 bases respectively, with 18 bases between them. The CDR3 DNA follows: TGTGCCTGGAGTGTACTTGGGCGGATAAGCGGCTATGGCTACACCTTC. It encodes CAWSVLGRISGYGYTF.

The DNA for the CDR3 is TGTGCCAGCAGCCAAACCAGGGGTTCTGGCTACACCTTC. Translating it yields CASSQTRGSGYTF. The chain recombines TRBV14 with TRBJ1-2, with D possibly matching TRBD1 (6 bases). Germline values: CDR1 SGHDN, CDR2 FVKESK. The CDR3 is 13 amino acids. V lost 2 bases, J lost 7 bases, and 11 bases lay in between.

This clone occurred once. The chain links TRBV29-1 to TRBJ1-4; TRBD1 matches 10 bases. The J segment lost 7 bases and the V segment lost 7 bases, leaving 6 bases of the junction unmatched. The length of the CDR3 is 13 residues. From germline, CDR1 is SQVTM and CDR2 ANQGSEA. In nucleotides, the CDR3 is TGCAGCGCTGGGACAGGGGTTCTTGAAAAACTGTTTTTT. Residues: CSAGTGVLEKLFF.

The chain is built from TRBV7-9 and TRBJ1-1; a possible D gene is TRBD1 (5 bases). Trimming pared 5 bases from V and 5 bases from J, leaving 15 bases between. Germline assignment: CDR1 SEHNR and CDR2 FQNEAQ (reference sequence). The CDR3 loop spans 14 amino acids. The CDR3 DNA is TGTGCCAGCAGCAGACCAAGCGGGGGGACTGAAGCTTTCTTT. Translated: CASSRPSGGTEAFF.

V and J are TRBV19 and TRBJ1-2, with D possibly matching TRBD1 (5 bases). This CDR3 has 13 amino acids. V was cut by 8 bases and J by 0 bases, with 10 bases left in between. Germline V gene sequence: CDR1 LNHDA, CDR2 SQIVND (reference sequence). CDR3 bases: TGTGCCAGTGAGACAGCCCCTAACTATGGCTACACCTTC. This sequence encodes CASETAPNYGYTF.

This clone was counted once. The chain employs TRBV5-1 and TRBJ2-3; unclear D gene. CDR1 and CDR2 from the germline V gene are SGHRS and YFSETQ. The CDR3 sequence is 14 residues long. Trimming removed 4 bases from V and 2 bases from J, with 11 bases in between. CDR3 bases: TGCGCCAGCAGCGCCGATTTTATCACAGATACGCAGTATTTT. Its translation: CASSADFITDTQYF.

The chain combines TRBV29-1 with TRBJ1-3; 12 nucleotides agree with TRBD1. This CDR3 comprises 18 residues. The germline CDR1 and CDR2 sequences are SQVTM and ANQGSEA. Unmatched junction bases numbered 11, after V lost 3 bases and J lost 2 bases. The CDR3 is CSVEFFSGQGAAGNTIYF. The CDR3 region has the DNA TGCAGCGTTGAGTTCTTTTCGGGACAGGGGGCGGCTGGAAACACCATATATTTT.

The chain couples TRBV6-1 to TRBJ1-2; 8 bases map to TRBD1. J gave up 1 base and V 7 bases, and 8 bases lay outside the gene matches. Germline V gives CDR1 MNHNS, CDR2 SASEGT. The CDR3 consists of 15 residues. The DNA of the CDR3 is TGTGCCAGCAAAGGACAGGGCGGGATTAACTATGGCTACACCTTC. Protein sequence: CASKGQGGINYGYTF.

The CDR3 DNA reads TGCGCCAGCAGCCCGCAGGGGACAGGGGGGATGAACACTGAAGCTTTCTTT. This codes for CASSPQGTGGMNTEAFF. V usage is TRBV5-1 and J usage is TRBJ1-1, with 11 positions matching TRBD1. V lost 4 bases, J lost 0 bases, and 8 bases stayed unmatched. The CDR3 loop spans 17 amino acids. Per germline, CDR1 SGHRS and CDR2 YFSETQ.

This chain uses TRBV2 with TRBJ2-3; tentatively, D is TRBD2 (7 bases). Germline values: CDR1 SNHLY, CDR2 FYNNEI. V was trimmed by 8 bases and J by 4 bases, leaving 19 bases between them. This CDR3 has 15 amino acids. Here the CDR3 reads CASAWSGAGADTQYF. Here the CDR3 DNA reads TGTGCCAGCGCCTGGTCGGGGGCGGGGGCAGATACGCAGTATTTT.

This clone has just one count. V usage is TRBV5-4 and J usage is TRBJ2-1; no firm D call. The CDR3 is made up of 15 amino acids. The V end lost 0 bases, the J end lost 4 bases, and 11 bases lay between the germline ends. Germline V lookup: CDR1 SGHNT, CDR2 YYREEE (reference sequence). The CDR3 loop reads CASSLDGRPYNEQFF. CDR3 coding DNA: TGTGCCAGCAGCTTGGATGGCAGGCCATACAATGAGCAGTTCTTC. Looking up the rest from reference TRBV5-4 and TRBJ2-1 gives the full variable domain: ETGVTQSPTHLIKTRGQQVTLRCSSQSGHNTVSWYQQALGQGPQFIFQYYREEENGRGNFPPRFSGLQFPNYSSELNVNALELDDSALYLCASSLDGRPYNEQFFGPGTRLTVL.